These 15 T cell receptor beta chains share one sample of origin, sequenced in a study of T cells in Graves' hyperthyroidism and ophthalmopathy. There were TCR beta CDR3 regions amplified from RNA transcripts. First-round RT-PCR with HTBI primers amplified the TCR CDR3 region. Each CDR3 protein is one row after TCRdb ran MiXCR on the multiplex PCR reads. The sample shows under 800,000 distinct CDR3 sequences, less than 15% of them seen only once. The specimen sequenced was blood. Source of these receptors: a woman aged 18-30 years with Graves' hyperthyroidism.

CDR3 DNA sequence: TGTGCCAGCTCAGTATGGGGCAGCTCAGATACGCAGTATTTT. Translated, it gives CASSVWGSSDTQYF. The rearrangement uses TRBV9 and TRBJ2-3; a weak D match, TRBD1 (5 bases). The V and J ends lost 7 bases and 4 bases respectively, with 16 bases between them. Per germline, CDR1 SGDLS and CDR2 YYNGEE. The CDR3 is 14 residues long.

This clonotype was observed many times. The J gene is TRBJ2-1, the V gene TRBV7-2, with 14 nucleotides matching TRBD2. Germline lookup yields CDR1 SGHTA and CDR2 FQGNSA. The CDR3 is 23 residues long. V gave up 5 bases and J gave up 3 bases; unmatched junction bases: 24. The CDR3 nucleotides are TGTGCCAGCAGCCTACCTCCCGGGACTAGCGGGAGTAGCCGGAGGTGGTTCTACAATGAGCAGTTCTTC. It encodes CASSLPPGTSGSSRRWFYNEQFF.

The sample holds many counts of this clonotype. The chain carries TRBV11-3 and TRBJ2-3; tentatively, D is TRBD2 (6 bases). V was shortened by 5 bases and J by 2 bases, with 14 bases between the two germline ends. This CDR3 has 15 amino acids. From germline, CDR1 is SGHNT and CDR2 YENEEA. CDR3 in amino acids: CASSRQGGYTDTQYF. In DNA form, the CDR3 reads TGTGCCAGCAGCCGCCAGGGAGGTTACACAGATACGCAGTATTTT.

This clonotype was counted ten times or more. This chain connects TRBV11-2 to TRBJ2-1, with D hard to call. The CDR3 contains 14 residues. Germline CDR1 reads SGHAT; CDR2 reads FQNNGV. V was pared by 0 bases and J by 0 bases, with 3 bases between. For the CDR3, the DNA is TGTGCCAGCAGCTTAGATCCCTCCTACAATGAGCAGTTCTTC. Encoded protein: CASSLDPSYNEQFF.

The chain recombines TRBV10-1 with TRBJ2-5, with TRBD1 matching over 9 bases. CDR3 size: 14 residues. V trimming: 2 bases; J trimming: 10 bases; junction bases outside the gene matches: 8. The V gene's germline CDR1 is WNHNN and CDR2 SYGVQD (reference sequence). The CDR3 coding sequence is TGCGCCAGCAGTGAGCTAGCGACAGGGGGTATCCAGTACTTC. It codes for CASSELATGGIQYF.

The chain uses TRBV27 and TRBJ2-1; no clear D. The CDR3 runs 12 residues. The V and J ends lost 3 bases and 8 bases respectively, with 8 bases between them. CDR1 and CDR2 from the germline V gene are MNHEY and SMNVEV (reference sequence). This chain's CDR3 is CASSFPADEQFF. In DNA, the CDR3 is TGTGCCAGCAGTTTTCCGGCGGATGAGCAGTTCTTC.

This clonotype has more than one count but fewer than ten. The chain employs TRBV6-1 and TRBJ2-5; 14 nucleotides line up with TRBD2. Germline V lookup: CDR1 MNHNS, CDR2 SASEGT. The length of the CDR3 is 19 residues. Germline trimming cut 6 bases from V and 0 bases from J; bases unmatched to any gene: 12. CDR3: CASRKRLGLAGDYQETQYF. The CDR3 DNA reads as TGTGCCAGCAGGAAGCGATTGGGACTAGCGGGGGATTACCAAGAGACCCAGTACTTC.

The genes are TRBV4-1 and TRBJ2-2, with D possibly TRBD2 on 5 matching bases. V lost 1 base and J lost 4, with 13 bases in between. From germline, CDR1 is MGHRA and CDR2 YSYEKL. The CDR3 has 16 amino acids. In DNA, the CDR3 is TGCGCCAGCAGCCAAGTCGGCCGGGGTGCCACCGGGGAGCTGTTTTTT. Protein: CASSQVGRGATGELFF.

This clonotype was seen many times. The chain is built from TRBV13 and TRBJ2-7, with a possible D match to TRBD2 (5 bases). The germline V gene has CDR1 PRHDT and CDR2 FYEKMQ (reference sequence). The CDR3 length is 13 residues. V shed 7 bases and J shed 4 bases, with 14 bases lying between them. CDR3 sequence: CASKIRGSYEQYF. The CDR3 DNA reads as TGTGCCAGCAAGATACGGGGAAGTTACGAGCAGTACTTC.

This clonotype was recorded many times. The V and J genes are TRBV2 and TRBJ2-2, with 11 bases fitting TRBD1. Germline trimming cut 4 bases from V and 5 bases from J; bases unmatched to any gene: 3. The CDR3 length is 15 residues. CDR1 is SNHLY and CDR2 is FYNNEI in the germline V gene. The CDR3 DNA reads TGTGCCAGCAGTGCCGGACAGGGGGCAACCGGGGAGCTGTTTTTT. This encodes CASSAGQGATGELFF. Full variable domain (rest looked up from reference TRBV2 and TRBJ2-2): EPEVTQTPSHQVTQMGQEVILRCVPISNHLYFYWYRQILGQKVEFLVSFYNNEISEKSEIFDDQFSVERPDGSNFTLKIRSTKLEDSAMYFCASSAGQGATGELFFGEGSRLTVL.

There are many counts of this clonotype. In DNA form, the CDR3 reads TGTGCCTGGAGCCCGGGACAGGGGCCCTATGAGCAGTTCTTC. This codes for CAWSPGQGPYEQFF. This chain links TRBV30 with TRBJ2-1, with 10 positions matching TRBD1. From germline, CDR1 is GTSNPN and CDR2 SVGIG (reference sequence). V gave up 3 bases and J gave up 8 bases; unmatched junction bases: 7. The CDR3 covers 14 residues. Combining the CDR3 with reference TRBV30 and TRBJ2-1 gives the whole variable domain SQTIHQWPATLVQPVGSPLSLECTVEGTSNPNLYWYRQAAGRGLQLLFYSVGIGQISSEVPQNLSASRPQDRQFILSSKKLLLSDSGFYLCAWSPGQGPYEQFFGPGTRLTVL.

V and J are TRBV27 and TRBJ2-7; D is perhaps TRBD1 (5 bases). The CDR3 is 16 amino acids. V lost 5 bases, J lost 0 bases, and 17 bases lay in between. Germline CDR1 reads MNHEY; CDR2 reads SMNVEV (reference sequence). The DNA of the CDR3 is TGTGCCAGCAGTCCATTCTCGACAGCTAGCTCCTACGAGCAGTACTTC. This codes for CASSPFSTASSYEQYF.

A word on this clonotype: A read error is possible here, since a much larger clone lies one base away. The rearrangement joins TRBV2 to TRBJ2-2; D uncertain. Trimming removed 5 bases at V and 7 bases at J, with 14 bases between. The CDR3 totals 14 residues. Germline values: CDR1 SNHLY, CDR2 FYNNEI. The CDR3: CASSSRHYIGELFF. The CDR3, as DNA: TGTGCCAGCAGTAGTCGGCATTACATCGGGGAGCTGTTTTTT.

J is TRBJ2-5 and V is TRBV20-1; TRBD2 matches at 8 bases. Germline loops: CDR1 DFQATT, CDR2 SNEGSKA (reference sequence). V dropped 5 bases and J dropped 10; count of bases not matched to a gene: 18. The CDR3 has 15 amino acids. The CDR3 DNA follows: TGCAGTGCTGCCTTAACTAGCGGTTCGAGGGGGGGCCAGTACTTC. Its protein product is CSAALTSGSRGGQYF.

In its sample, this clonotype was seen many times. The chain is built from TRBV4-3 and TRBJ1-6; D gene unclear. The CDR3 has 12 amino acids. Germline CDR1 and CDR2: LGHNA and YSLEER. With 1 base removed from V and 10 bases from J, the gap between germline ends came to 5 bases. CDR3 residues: CASSQGMSPLHF. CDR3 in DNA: TGCGCCAGCAGCCAAGGGATGTCACCCCTCCACTTT.